Included here is one T cell receptor (beta chain) sequence, with context. The record originates from a study of blood T cell repertoires in COVID-19. About the study: Sites in the United States, Italy and Spain provided acute and convalescent COVID-19 samples. PBMCs, B-cell-depleted T cells, or T cells were the source of the cDNA or gDNA that made up the material.

V lost 6 bases, J lost 7 bases, and 6 bases stayed unmatched. The germline CDR1 and CDR2 sequences are MGHDK and SYGVNS. CDR3 length: 14 residues. The data were produced by immunoSEQ multiplex PCR, yet TCRdb's version contains in-frame clones alone and is incomplete. The sample consists of about 140,000 clones, approximately 84% of them appearing once. This TCR was sampled from a woman aged 60-70 years with acute or convalescent COVID-19. The chain links TRBV25-1 to TRBJ1-6; 7 positions match TRBD1. The specimen sequenced was peripheral blood. CDR3 residues: CASSVQGINSPLHF. The CDR3 region has the DNA TGTGCCAGCAGCGTACAGGGGATCAATTCACCCCTCCACTTT.